The present T cell receptor (beta chain) was sequenced within a study of blood T cell repertoires in COVID-19. The CDR3 contains 13 residues. Germline assignment: CDR1 LNHDA and CDR2 SQIVND (reference sequence). J was trimmed by 4 bases and V by 6 bases; bases with no gene match: 6. This clone was seen a single time. Repertoires were generated with immunoSEQ multiplex PCR, while TCRdb's copy carries only in-frame clones and drops some. The sample records 200,000 to 300,000 clones, around 88% being singletons. The receptor was isolated from a young man with active or convalescent COVID-19. The sample consisted of peripheral blood. The rearrangement uses TRBV19 and TRBJ2-7; 7 bases match TRBD2. The CDR3 DNA reads TGTGCCAGTAGCCACGGGCGGGGGTACGAGCAGTACTTC. Translation: CASSHGRGYEQYF.